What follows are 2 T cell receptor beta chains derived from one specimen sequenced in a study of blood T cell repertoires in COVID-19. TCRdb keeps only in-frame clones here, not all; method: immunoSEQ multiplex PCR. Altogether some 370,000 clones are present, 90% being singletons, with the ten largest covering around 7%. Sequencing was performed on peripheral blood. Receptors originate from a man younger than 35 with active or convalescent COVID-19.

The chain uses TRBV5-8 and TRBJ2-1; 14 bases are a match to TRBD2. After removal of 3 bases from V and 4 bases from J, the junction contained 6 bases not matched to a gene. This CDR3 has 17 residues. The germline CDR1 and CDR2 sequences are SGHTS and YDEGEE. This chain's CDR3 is CASSSPGLAGVYNEQFF. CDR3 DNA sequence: TGTGCCAGCAGCTCTCCGGGACTAGCGGGAGTTTACAATGAGCAGTTCTTC.

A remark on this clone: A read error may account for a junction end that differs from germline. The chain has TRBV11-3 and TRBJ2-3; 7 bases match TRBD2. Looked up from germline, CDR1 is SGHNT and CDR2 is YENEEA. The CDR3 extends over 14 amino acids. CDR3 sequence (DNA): TGTGCCAGCAGCCTGACGACTAGCACGGATACGCAGTATTTT. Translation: CASSLTTSTDTQYF. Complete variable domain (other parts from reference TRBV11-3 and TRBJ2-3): EAGVVQSPRYKIIEKKQPVAFWCNPISGHNTLYWYLQNLGQGPELLIRYENEEAVDDSQLPKDRFSAERLKGVDSTLKIQPAELGDSAVYLCASSLTTSTDTQYFGPGTRLTVL.